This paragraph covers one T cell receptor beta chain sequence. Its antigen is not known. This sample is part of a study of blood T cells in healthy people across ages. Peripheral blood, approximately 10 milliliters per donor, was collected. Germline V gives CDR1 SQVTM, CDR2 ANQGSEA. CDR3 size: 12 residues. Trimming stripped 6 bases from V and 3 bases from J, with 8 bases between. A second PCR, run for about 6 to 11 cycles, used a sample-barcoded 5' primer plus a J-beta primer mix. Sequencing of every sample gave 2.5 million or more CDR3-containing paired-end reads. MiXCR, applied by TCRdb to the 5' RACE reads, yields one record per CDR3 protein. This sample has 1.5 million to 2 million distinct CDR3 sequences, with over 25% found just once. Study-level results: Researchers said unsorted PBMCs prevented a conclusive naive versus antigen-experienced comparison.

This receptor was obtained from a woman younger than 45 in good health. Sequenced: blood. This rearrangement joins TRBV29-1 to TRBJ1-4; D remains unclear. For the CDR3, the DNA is TGCAGCGTGTTAGAGGCTAATGAAAAACTGTTTTTT. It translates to CSVLEANEKLFF.